The source of this TCR beta chain is a study of blood T cell repertoires in COVID-19. As for the study in general: Italy, Spain and the United States were the sources of the convalescent and acute COVID-19 samples. T cells, B-cell-depleted T cells, or PBMCs provided the cDNA or gDNA that served as material.

Losses at the gene ends were 9 bases for V and 7 bases for J; bases not matched to a gene: 6. This CDR3 spans 13 amino acids. CDR1 and CDR2 from the germline V gene are SNHLY and FYNNEI. Participant-given clinical history determined each cohort assignment. Exposed participants encountered a COVID-19 case during the 2 weeks preceding study entry. Sequencing used immunoSEQ multiplex PCR; TCRdb keeps in-frame clones, though not all of them. The table has 180,000 or so clones, approximately 80% seen once. The sequence was collected from a man between 60 and 75 years old who had been exposed to COVID-19. The sequenced sample consisted of PBMCs or T cells enriched from blood (not recorded which). The gene calls are TRBV2 and TRBJ1-4, with 9 positions matching TRBD1. The CDR3 bases are TGTGCCAGTCGACAGGGGGTCGGTGAAAAACTGTTTTTT. Translated: CASRQGVGEKLFF.